The 29 T cell receptor beta chains listed next were all sequenced from one sample in a study of blood T cell repertoires in COVID-19. The table came from immunoSEQ multiplex PCR; TCRdb's copy has only in-frame clones and leaves some out. The profile shows fewer than 25,000 clones, around 94% of them singletons. The sample comprised peripheral blood. These receptors were collected from a human donor in a cohort sampled during active COVID-19.

This chain links TRBV11-2 with TRBJ2-5; 10 nucleotides align to TRBD2. CDR1 is SGHAT and CDR2 is FQNNGV in the germline V gene. With V trimmed by 0 bases and J by 5 bases, 9 bases remained unmatched. The CDR3 loop spans 17 amino acids. CDR3 in DNA: TGTGCCAGCAGCTTAGATGAGGAGCGGGAGGGCCCGGAGACCCAGTACTTC. Its protein is CASSLDEEREGPETQYF.

V and J are TRBV7-9 and TRBJ1-2, with unresolved D. CDR3 length: 15 residues. Trimming took 4 bases from V and 0 from J, leaving 12 bases between them. Per germline, CDR1 SEHNR and CDR2 FQNEAQ (reference sequence). CDR3 amino acids: CASSSPNRSNYGYTF. CDR3 nucleotide sequence: TGTGCCAGCAGCTCCCCCAACCGGTCTAACTATGGCTACACCTTC.

The rearrangement links TRBV11-3 to TRBJ1-2, with TRBD1 matching 7 bases. V shed 5 bases and J 3 bases; nucleotides not matched to a gene: 12. Looked up from germline, CDR1 is SGHNT and CDR2 is YENEEA. This CDR3 has 16 amino acids. In DNA form, the CDR3 reads TGTGCCAGCAGCCAGCGAGAGAAAGGACAGGACTATGGCTACACCTTC. As protein: CASSQREKGQDYGYTF.

This clone came up a few times. The V gene is TRBV2, the J gene TRBJ2-2, with 10 bases lining up with TRBD1. The CDR3 is 14 residues long. In germline, CDR1 is SNHLY, CDR2 FYNNEI. The J segment lost 3 bases and the V segment lost 7 bases, leaving 2 bases of the junction unmatched. The DNA for the CDR3 is TGTGCCAGCAAAGGACAGGGGGACACCGGGGAGCTGTTTTTT. Translation: CASKGQGDTGELFF.

The chain carries TRBV7-6 and TRBJ2-1; 11 bases match TRBD2. Germline V gene data show CDR1 as SGHVS and CDR2 as FNYEAQ. This CDR3 comprises 14 residues. V shed 5 bases and J 10 bases; nucleotides not matched to a gene: 7. CDR3 sequence reads: CASSPGLAASEQFF. For the CDR3, the DNA is TGTGCCAGCAGCCCGGGACTAGCGGCGAGCGAGCAGTTCTTC.

CDR3 sequence: CASSLWGRNTDTQYF. The CDR3 DNA sequence: TGTGCCAGCAGCTTATGGGGGCGCAACACAGATACGCAGTATTTT. The rearrangement links TRBV7-9 to TRBJ2-3; D is perhaps TRBD1 (6 bases). Trimming shortened V by 2 bases and J by 2 bases, and 11 bases separated the two germline ends. Germline values: CDR1 SEHNR, CDR2 FQNEAQ (reference sequence). CDR3 length equals 15 residues.

This clone has a handful of counts. J is TRBJ2-3 and V is TRBV10-2; D gene unclear. In germline, CDR1 is WSHSY, CDR2 SAAADI. The CDR3 loop spans 12 amino acids. Trimming took off 5 bases at V and 4 bases at J, with 7 bases between the two ends. The CDR3 spells CASSQSPDTQYF. The CDR3 DNA reads TGCGCCAGCAGTCAAAGCCCAGATACGCAGTATTTT.

The chain employs TRBV6-5 and TRBJ2-7, with 7 bases identical to TRBD1. The germline V gene has CDR1 MNHEY and CDR2 SVGAGI. This CDR3 contains 14 residues. Trimming cost V 6 bases and J 0 bases; bases outside gene matches: 5. DNA of the CDR3: TGTGCCAGCAGCCCGGGACAGAGCTCCTACGAGCAGTACTTC. It encodes CASSPGQSSYEQYF.

The rearrangement joins TRBV30 to TRBJ1-5, with D tentatively TRBD1 (6 bases). CDR3 length: 19 amino acids. CDR1 is GTSNPN and CDR2 is SVGIG in the germline V gene (reference sequence). Trimming cost V 1 base and J 0 bases, with 22 bases left between them. As DNA, the CDR3 is TGTGCCTGGAGTGCACCAAGGACAGTGGGGGGGTATAGCAATCAGCCCCAGCATTTT. This gives the protein CAWSAPRTVGGYSNQPQHF.

This chain joins TRBV28 and TRBJ1-1; 7 nucleotides agree with TRBD1. Looked up from germline, CDR1 is MDHEN and CDR2 is SYDVKM. CDR3 size: 12 residues. Losses at the gene ends were 5 bases for V and 8 bases for J; bases not matched to a gene: 5. The CDR3 sequence is CASSQGGREAFF. The CDR3, as DNA: TGTGCCAGCAGTCAAGGGGGCCGCGAAGCTTTCTTT.

The chain employs TRBV4-3 and TRBJ2-1; 8 bases agree with TRBD2. The germline V gene encodes CDR1 LGHNA and CDR2 YSLEER. The J segment lost 6 bases and the V segment lost 5 bases, leaving 9 bases of the junction unmatched. The CDR3 runs to 15 residues. CDR3 nucleotides: TGCGCCAGCAGCTACTCCGGGACTAGGGGCAATGAGCAGTTCTTC. Translated, it gives CASSYSGTRGNEQFF.

The CDR3 DNA reads TGTGCCAGCAGCTTAGCCGGGACTAGCGGGTACGAGCAGTACTTC. It encodes CASSLAGTSGYEQYF. The chain links TRBV7-2 to TRBJ2-7, with TRBD2 matching 12 bases. The CDR3 is 15 amino acids. Germline V gene lookup returns CDR1 SGHTA and CDR2 FQGNSA. V was clipped by 0 bases and J by 4 bases; unmatched bases: 1. Full variable domain (outside the CDR3, taken from reference TRBV7-2 and TRBJ2-7): GAGVSQSPSNKVTEKGKDVELRCDPISGHTALYWYRQSLGQGLEFLIYFQGNSAPDKSGLPSDRFSAERTGGSVSTLTIQRTQQEDSAVYLCASSLAGTSGYEQYFGPGTRLTVT.

V gene TRBV25-1 combines with J gene TRBJ1-2; 12 bases align to TRBD1. The V segment lost 8 bases and the J segment 2 bases; nucleotides outside the gene matches: 9. There are 16 residues in the CDR3. CDR1 MGHDK and CDR2 SYGVNS come from the germline V gene. The CDR3 is CASESSGTGGNYGYTF. The CDR3 nucleotides are TGTGCCAGCGAATCTTCCGGGACAGGGGGCAACTATGGCTACACCTTC.

This sequence joins TRBV30 and TRBJ2-5; D is perhaps TRBD2 (6 bases). The CDR3 contains 13 residues. V was cut by 4 bases and J by 7 bases, with 16 bases left in between. Germline lookup yields CDR1 GTSNPN and CDR2 SVGIG (reference sequence). The CDR3 here is CAWTLNGRGTQYF. In DNA form, the CDR3 reads TGTGCCTGGACTCTGAATGGGCGGGGGACCCAGTACTTC.

In DNA, the CDR3 is TGTGCCAGCAGTTGGGGGGGACGTGAAGCTTTCTTT. It encodes CASSWGGREAFF. The V and J genes are TRBV12-3 or TRBV12-4 and TRBJ1-1, with a tentative D call TRBD1 (5 bases). This CDR3 is built from 12 residues. Trimming took off 4 bases at V and 7 bases at J, with 10 bases between the two ends.

The rearrangement joins TRBV30 to TRBJ2-7; D uncertain. Trimming removed 3 bases from V and 3 bases from J, with 6 bases in between. The CDR3 extends over 11 amino acids. Germline V CDR1 and CDR2: GTSNPN, SVGIG (reference sequence). The DNA for the CDR3 is TGTGCCTGGAGCGGTTACTACGAGCAGTACTTC. It translates to CAWSGYYEQYF.

The rearrangement joins TRBV6-5 to TRBJ1-6; D not certain. CDR1 and CDR2 (germline): MNHEY, SVGAGI. The V end lost 7 bases, the J end lost 7 bases, and 14 bases lay between the germline ends. The CDR3 loop spans 14 amino acids. The CDR3 spells CASNRRGWNSPLHF. The CDR3 DNA sequence: TGTGCCAGCAATAGGCGGGGTTGGAATTCACCCCTCCACTTT.

V is TRBV4-2 and J is TRBJ1-2, with 8 positions matching TRBD1. Germline lookup yields CDR1 LGHNA and CDR2 YNFKEQ. After removal of 0 bases from V and 2 bases from J, the junction contained 8 bases not matched to a gene. The CDR3 spans 17 residues. The CDR3 spells CASSQDYMTGENYGYTF. The DNA of the CDR3 is TGTGCCAGCAGCCAAGATTATATGACAGGGGAAAACTATGGCTACACCTTC.

J is TRBJ2-1 and V is TRBV6-2 or TRBV6-3, with 10 bases identical to TRBD2. Unmatched junction bases numbered 5, after V lost 4 bases and J lost 5 bases. CDR1 MNHEY and CDR2 SVGEGT come from the germline V gene. This CDR3 has 15 amino acids. CDR3 in amino acids: CASSFSGRGNNEQFF. DNA of the CDR3: TGTGCCAGCAGTTTCAGCGGGAGGGGCAACAATGAGCAGTTCTTC.

V usage is TRBV5-1 and J usage is TRBJ2-7, with a tentative D call TRBD1 (5 bases). The CDR3 consists of 15 residues. Trimming removed 1 base from V and 0 bases from J, with 11 bases in between. Germline values: CDR1 SGHRS, CDR2 YFSETQ. CDR3 bases: TGCGCCAGCAGCTTGACAGGCACCAGCTCCTACGAGCAGTACTTC. This encodes CASSLTGTSSYEQYF.

The gene calls are TRBV10-3 and TRBJ2-2; D may be TRBD1 (6 bases). This CDR3 contains 13 residues. V dropped 10 bases and J dropped 5 bases, with 14 bases sitting between them. The V gene's germline CDR1 is ENHRY and CDR2 SYGVKD. The CDR3, as DNA: TGTGCCACCACAGGGCAGGGGACCGGGGAGCTGTTTTTT. The encoded protein is CATTGQGTGELFF.

J is TRBJ1-2 and V is TRBV4-3, with D uncertain. Trimming pared 0 bases from V and 4 bases from J, leaving 9 bases between. The CDR3 consists of 14 residues. CDR1 and CDR2 (germline): LGHNA, YSLEER. CDR3 residues: CASSQERGFYGYTF. CDR3 DNA: TGCGCCAGCAGCCAAGAACGGGGTTTCTATGGCTACACCTTC.

V usage is TRBV6-5 and J usage is TRBJ1-2; 7 bases map to TRBD1. Unmatched junction bases numbered 8, after V lost 0 bases and J lost 4 bases. CDR1 and CDR2 from the germline V gene are MNHEY and SVGAGI. The length of the CDR3 is 16 residues. CDR3 bases: TGTGCCAGCAGTTACTCCTCTACCGGGACAGCCTATGGCTACACCTTC. Protein product: CASSYSSTGTAYGYTF.

The rearrangement joins TRBV19 to TRBJ2-5; 8 nucleotides align to TRBD2. The CDR3 is made up of 16 amino acids. Trimming at V came to 5 bases and at J to 4 bases, leaving 12 bases not matched to a gene. The germline CDR1 and CDR2 sequences are LNHDA and SQIVND (reference sequence). As DNA, the CDR3 is TGTGCCAGTAGTCCGGGGGGGACCGGTGGTAGAGAGACCCAGTACTTC. It translates to CASSPGGTGGRETQYF.

This chain joins TRBV18 and TRBJ2-3; TRBD2 matches at 8 bases. The V and J ends lost 5 bases and 1 base, in that order; junction bases with no gene match: 8. CDR1 is KGHSH, CDR2 LQKENI, per germline. The length of the CDR3 is 16 residues. The CDR3 loop is CASSTYGSGGTDTQYF. The CDR3 DNA sequence: TGTGCCAGCTCAACATATGGTAGCGGGGGCACAGATACGCAGTATTTT.

This clone was seen a single time. J is TRBJ1-1 and V is TRBV18, with 8 bases identical to TRBD1. CDR1 is KGHSH, CDR2 LQKENI, per germline. V gave up 2 bases and J gave up 1 base; unmatched junction bases: 3. The CDR3 has 15 amino acids. CDR3 loop: CASSPFRGQNTEAFF. The CDR3 DNA sequence: TGTGCCAGCTCACCATTCAGGGGGCAGAACACTGAAGCTTTCTTT.

The chain employs TRBV7-9 and TRBJ1-1, with D possibly TRBD1 on 5 matching bases. Germline CDR1 is SEHNR and CDR2 is FQNEAQ (reference sequence). With 2 bases removed from V and 1 base from J, the gap between germline ends came to 17 bases. This CDR3 has 17 residues. CDR3 nucleotides: TGTGCCAGCAGCTTATTCCCTTCGGACATAGAGAACACTGAAGCTTTCTTT. This sequence encodes CASSLFPSDIENTEAFF.

The chain links TRBV14 to TRBJ2-3; D is unresolved. Germline V gene data show CDR1 as SGHDN and CDR2 as FVKESK. The CDR3 consists of 14 residues. V lost 1 base, J lost 0 bases, and 5 bases lay in between. CDR3: CASSQALSTDTQYF. The CDR3 DNA reads as TGTGCCAGCAGCCAAGCCCTTAGCACAGATACGCAGTATTTT.

This chain links TRBV6-2 or TRBV6-3 with TRBJ2-5, with TRBD2 matching over 10 bases. The J segment lost 5 bases and the V segment lost 6 bases, leaving 6 bases of the junction unmatched. The CDR3 totals 14 residues. Germline lookup yields CDR1 MNHEY and CDR2 SVGEGT. CDR3 residues: CASSRSGGAETQYF. The CDR3 DNA follows: TGTGCCAGCAGCAGGAGCGGGGGGGCGGAGACCCAGTACTTC.